A single sample is the source of the 8 T cell receptor beta chains below, sequenced in a study of cytomegalovirus exposure and HLA in healthy donors. The PCR contained 60 Vbeta and 13 Jbeta primers. TCRdb's table, derived via immunoSEQ multiplex PCR, lists solely in-frame clones and lacks some. The specimen's table records around 190,000 clones. Sequenced: PBMCs. The receptors derive from a woman in her twenties or thirties in good health and CMV-seropositive.

The CDR3 spells CASSPRRTRGHGNTIYF. CDR3 sequence (DNA): TGTGCCAGCAGCCCTCGGAGGACCAGGGGTCATGGAAACACCATATATTTT. This sequence joins TRBV5-5 and TRBJ1-3; D might be TRBD1 (6 bases). The germline CDR1 and CDR2 sequences are SGHKS and YYEKEE (reference sequence). The germline V and J ends were trimmed by 4 bases and 3 bases, with 20 bases remaining between them. The CDR3 runs 17 residues. Filled out from reference TRBV5-5 and TRBJ1-3, the complete variable domain reads DAGVTQSPTHLIKTRGQQVTLRCSPISGHKSVSWYQQVLGQGPQFIFQYYEKEERGRGNFPDRFSARQFPNYSSELNVNALLLGDSALYLCASSPRRTRGHGNTIYFGEGSWLTVV.

J is TRBJ1-1 and V is TRBV5-1; D is unresolved. The CDR3 covers 13 residues. Germline assignment: CDR1 SGHRS and CDR2 YFSETQ. Trimming removed 5 bases at V and 0 bases at J, with 8 bases between. The CDR3 DNA reads as TGCGCCAGCAGTCCCGTAATGAACACTGAAGCTTTCTTT. Amino acid sequence: CASSPVMNTEAFF.

The genes are TRBV27 and TRBJ2-2, with 8 bases matching TRBD1. The CDR3 is made up of 17 amino acids. Germline lookup yields CDR1 MNHEY and CDR2 SMNVEV (reference sequence). V shed 8 bases, J shed 5 bases, and the junction held 16 bases outside the gene matches. The CDR3 nucleotides read TGTGCCAGCGGGTTGGGGGCCGGGACAGGCAGAACCGGGGAGCTGTTTTTT. This sequence encodes CASGLGAGTGRTGELFF.

V gene TRBV7-9 combines with J gene TRBJ1-3; D remains unclear. Germline-derived CDR1 and CDR2 are SEHNR and FQNEAQ (reference sequence). V was cut by 5 bases and J by 4 bases, with 6 bases left in between. This CDR3 has 12 residues. The CDR3: CASSPEGNTIYF. DNA for the CDR3: TGTGCCAGCAGCCCCGAGGGAAACACCATATATTTT.

The chain is built from TRBV19 and TRBJ2-6, with TRBD1 matching 12 bases. This CDR3 contains 19 residues. V shed 5 bases and J 0 bases; nucleotides not matched to a gene: 8. From germline, CDR1 is LNHDA and CDR2 SQIVND (reference sequence). Written as DNA, the CDR3 is TGTGCCAGTAGTTCCCTATGGGACAGGGGGCGCTCTGGGGCCAACGTCCTGACTTTC. Its translation is CASSSLWDRGRSGANVLTF.

Concerning this clone itself: The junction departs from the called germline gene at one end, perhaps through a read error. This chain connects TRBV27 to TRBJ1-2; tentatively, D is TRBD1 (6 bases). Germline CDR1 MNHEY, CDR2 SMNVEV (reference sequence). The CDR3 extends over 16 amino acids. CDR3 sequence reads: CASNLVRGGPWAGYTF. The CDR3 nucleotides read TGTGCCAGCAATTTAGTTCGCGGGGGGCCGTGGGCCGGCTACACCTTC.

The V call is TRBV25-1, the J call TRBJ2-1; 7 nucleotides match TRBD1. Unmatched junction bases numbered 3, after V lost 1 base and J lost 3 bases. This CDR3 is built from 15 residues. CDR1 is MGHDK, CDR2 SYGVNS, per germline. Here the CDR3 DNA reads TGTGCCAGCAGTGAATGGGGGACAGACTACAATGAGCAGTTCTTC. As protein: CASSEWGTDYNEQFF.

The J gene is TRBJ2-5, the V gene TRBV28; possible D gene TRBD2, 6 bases. Judging by the DNA end, TRBJ2-7 fits better; the J call may be wrong. Germline loops: CDR1 MDHEN, CDR2 SYDVKM. This CDR3 is built from 13 residues. The CDR3 region has the DNA TGTGCCAGCAGTTTGGGAGGTGTTTACGAGCAGTACTTC. It translates to CASSLGGVYEQYF.